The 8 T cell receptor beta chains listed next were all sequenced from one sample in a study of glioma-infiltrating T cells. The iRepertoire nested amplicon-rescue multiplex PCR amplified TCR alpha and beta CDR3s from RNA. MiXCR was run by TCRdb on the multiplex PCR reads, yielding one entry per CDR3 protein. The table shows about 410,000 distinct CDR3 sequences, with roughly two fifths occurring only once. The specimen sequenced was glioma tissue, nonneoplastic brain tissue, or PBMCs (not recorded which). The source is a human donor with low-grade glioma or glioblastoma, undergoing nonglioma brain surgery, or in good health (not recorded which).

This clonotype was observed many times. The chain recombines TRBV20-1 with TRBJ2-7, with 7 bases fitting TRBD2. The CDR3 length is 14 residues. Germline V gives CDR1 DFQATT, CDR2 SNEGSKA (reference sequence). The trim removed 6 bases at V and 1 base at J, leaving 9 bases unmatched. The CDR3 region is CSAPPAGRSYEQYF. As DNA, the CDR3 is TGCAGTGCCCCTCCAGCGGGAAGATCCTACGAGCAGTACTTC.

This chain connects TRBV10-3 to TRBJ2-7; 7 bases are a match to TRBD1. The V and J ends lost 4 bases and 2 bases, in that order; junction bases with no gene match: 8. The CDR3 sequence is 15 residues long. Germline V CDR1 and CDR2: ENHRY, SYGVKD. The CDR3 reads CAISGEGQLTYEQYF. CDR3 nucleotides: TGTGCCATCAGTGGTGAGGGACAGCTTACCTACGAGCAGTACTTC.

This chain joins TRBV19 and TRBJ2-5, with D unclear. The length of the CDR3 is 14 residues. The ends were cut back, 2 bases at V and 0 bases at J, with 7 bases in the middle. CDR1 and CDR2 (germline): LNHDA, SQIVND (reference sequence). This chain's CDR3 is CASSINTNQETQYF. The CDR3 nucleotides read TGTGCCAGTAGTATAAATACCAACCAAGAGACCCAGTACTTC. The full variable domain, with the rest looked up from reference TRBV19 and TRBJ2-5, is DGGITQSPKYLFRKEGQNVTLSCEQNLNHDAMYWYRQDPGQGLRLIYYSQIVNDFQKGDIAEGYSVSREKKESFPLTVTSAQKNPTAFYLCASSINTNQETQYFGPGTRLLVL.

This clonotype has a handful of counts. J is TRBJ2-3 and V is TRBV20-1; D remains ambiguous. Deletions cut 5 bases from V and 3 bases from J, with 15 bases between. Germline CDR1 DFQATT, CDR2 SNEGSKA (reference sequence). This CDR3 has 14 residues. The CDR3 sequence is CSAGLFEETDTQYF. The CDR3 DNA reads TGCAGTGCTGGTCTTTTCGAAGAAACAGATACGCAGTATTTT.

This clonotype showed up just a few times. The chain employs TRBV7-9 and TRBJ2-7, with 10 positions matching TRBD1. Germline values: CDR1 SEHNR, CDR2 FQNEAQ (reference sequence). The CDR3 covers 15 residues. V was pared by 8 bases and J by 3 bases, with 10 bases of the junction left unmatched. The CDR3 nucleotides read TGTGCCAGCTCAAGTACCCGGGACAGGGGCTACGAGCAGTACTTC. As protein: CASSSTRDRGYEQYF.

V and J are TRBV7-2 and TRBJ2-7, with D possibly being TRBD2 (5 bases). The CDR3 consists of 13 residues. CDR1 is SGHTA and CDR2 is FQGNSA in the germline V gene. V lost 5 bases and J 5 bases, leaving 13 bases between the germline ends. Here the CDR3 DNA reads TGTGCCAGCAGCAATAACGGACTCCACGAGCAGTACTTC. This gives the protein CASSNNGLHEQYF.

Here the CDR3 reads CASVMGQSSYGYTF. The CDR3 DNA sequence: TGTGCCAGCGTCATGGGACAGTCTAGCTATGGCTACACCTTC. V usage is TRBV28 and J usage is TRBJ1-2; 7 bases line up with TRBD1. Germline V gene sequence: CDR1 MDHEN, CDR2 SYDVKM. The CDR3 has 14 amino acids. After removal of 8 bases from V and 4 bases from J, the junction contained 10 bases not matched to a gene.

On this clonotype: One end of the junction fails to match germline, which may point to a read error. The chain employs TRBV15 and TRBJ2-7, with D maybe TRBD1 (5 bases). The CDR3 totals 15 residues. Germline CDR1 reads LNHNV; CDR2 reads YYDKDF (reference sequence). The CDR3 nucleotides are TGTGCCACCAGCAGCAGGGTAGTAATGACCTACAAGCAGTACTTC. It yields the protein CATSSRVVMTYKQYF.